The entry that follows covers one TCR beta chain sequence. The V gene's germline CDR1 is MGHRA and CDR2 YSYEKL. The CDR3 totals 14 residues. Trimming removed 0 bases at V and 1 base at J, with 6 bases between. These data originate in a study of control samples from healthy donors and cancer patients. TCRdb's copy holds only in-frame clones and misses some; the assay was immunoSEQ multiplex PCR. The sample shows 78,000 or so clones, roughly 88% of them seen only once. The receptor was isolated from a woman aged 50 to 60 in good health. The sequencing input was blood. The chain carries TRBV4-1 and TRBJ1-2; D call uncertain. CDR3 nucleotide sequence: TGCGCCAGCAGCCAAGAGACAATTAACTATGGCTACACCTTC. It yields the protein CASSQETINYGYTF.